The entry below gives a single T cell receptor (beta chain) sequence along with its context. The germline CDR1 and CDR2 sequences are WNHNN and SYGVQD (reference sequence). The CDR3 consists of 15 residues. V was clipped by 2 bases and J by 10 bases, with 18 bases between them. These data belong to a study of long-term antiretroviral therapy in people with HIV. The assay, immunoSEQ v3.0, was run at survey level. This table comes from immunoSEQ multiplex PCR, and its TCRdb copy is limited to in-frame clones, with some not included. The sample gives tens of thousands of clones, more than 85% of which show up once; less than 8.5% is in the top ten.

The source material was unsorted PBMCs, sampled around 5 years before starting antiretroviral therapy. The clonotype comes from a man between 45 and 60 years old with HIV. V and J are TRBV10-1 and TRBJ2-1; perhaps TRBD2 as D (6 bases). The CDR3 bases are TGCGCCAGCAGTGAGGGGCTAGCGTCGCTTCAGGAGCAGTTCTTC. This codes for CASSEGLASLQEQFF.